These 18 T cell receptor beta chains share one sample of origin, sequenced in a study of T-cell reconstitution after alpha-beta-depleted transplantation in children. Unique molecular identifiers were incorporated into the prepared TCRbeta library. TCRdb re-called the PCR reads through MiXCR, storing one row per CDR3 protein. The sample yields hundreds of thousands of distinct CDR3 sequences, 16% seen once. Material: PBMCs from the stem cell graft donor, obtained from the stem cell graft. These receptors came from a human donor who donated a stem cell graft to a child with acute myeloid leukemia.

This clonotype was seen repeatedly, ten times or more. This chain uses TRBV12-3 or TRBV12-4 with TRBJ2-1, with D perhaps TRBD2 (6 bases). V was clipped by 5 bases and J by 9 bases, with 11 bases between them. CDR3 length: 12 residues. The CDR3 DNA follows: TGTGCCAGCAGTCTGGAGGGTGTTGAGCAGTTCTTC. Protein sequence: CASSLEGVEQFF.

This clonotype was counted many times. The chain combines TRBV5-5 with TRBJ1-1, with unresolved D. Germline V CDR1 and CDR2: SGHKS, YYEKEE (reference sequence). CDR3 length: 14 residues. Trimming removed 0 bases at V and 12 bases at J, with 18 bases between. CDR3 DNA: TGTGCCAGCAGCTTGGCCCGACCGCTACTTACTCCTTTCTTT. It is translated as CASSLARPLLTPFF.

This clonotype was seen only a few times. The chain combines TRBV25-1 with TRBJ1-5; 7 bases agree with TRBD1. CDR3 length: 13 residues. V shed 6 bases and J 3 bases; nucleotides not matched to a gene: 2. Germline V gives CDR1 MGHDK, CDR2 SYGVNS. CDR3 sequence: CASRGQHNQPQHF. DNA for the CDR3: TGTGCCAGCAGGGGACAGCACAATCAGCCCCAGCATTTT.

This clonotype was detected a few times. The V and J genes are TRBV11-2 and TRBJ2-1; D possibly corresponds to TRBD2 (5 bases). This CDR3 spans 15 amino acids. The germline CDR1 and CDR2 sequences are SGHAT and FQNNGV. V lost 5 bases and J 7 bases, leaving 18 bases between the germline ends. The CDR3 nucleotides read TGTGCCAGCAGCCCCTCCGGGATAGGTGGGAATGAGCAGTTCTTC. Translated: CASSPSGIGGNEQFF.

The DNA for the CDR3 is TGCGCCAGCAGCTCCGGGACAGAACTCGCACCGCAGTATTTT. Translated: CASSSGTELAPQYF. The chain joins TRBV5-1 to TRBJ2-3; 7 nucleotides line up with TRBD1. V was pared by 3 bases and J by 10 bases, with 11 bases of the junction left unmatched. This CDR3 contains 14 residues. Germline assignment: CDR1 SGHRS and CDR2 YFSETQ.

This clonotype has only a few counts. V and J are TRBV15 and TRBJ2-7; D is possibly TRBD2 (5 bases). Germline assignment: CDR1 LNHNV and CDR2 YYDKDF (reference sequence). V lost 0 bases and J 3 bases, leaving 24 bases between the germline ends. This CDR3 is 19 amino acids long. CDR3 bases: TGTGCCACCAGCAGAGAAACACCGGGGTTCGCTCGACCTCACTACGAGCAGTACGTC. This translates into CATSRETPGFARPHYEQYV.

This clonotype was seen a handful of times. The chain carries TRBV6-2 or TRBV6-3 and TRBJ1-5; D may be TRBD1 (6 bases). The germline gives CDR1 MNHEY, CDR2 SVGEGT. V was clipped by 5 bases and J by 4 bases, with 21 bases between them. The CDR3 sequence is 17 residues long. The CDR3 region is CASSQTGRVARNQPQHF. Written as DNA, the CDR3 is TGTGCCAGCAGTCAGACAGGCCGGGTCGCTAGGAATCAGCCCCAGCATTTT.

In its sample, this clonotype was seen a few times. The chain links TRBV20-1 to TRBJ2-3, with 11 bases identical to TRBD2. V dropped 5 bases and J dropped 6; count of bases not matched to a gene: 10. The CDR3 is 15 residues long. Germline V gene data show CDR1 as DFQATT and CDR2 as SNEGSKA (reference sequence). Written as DNA, the CDR3 is TGCAGTGCTTTCACCGGGACTAGCGGAGGGGATACGCAGTATTTT. This codes for CSAFTGTSGGDTQYF.

The table lists this clonotype with many counts. The chain is built from TRBV12-3 or TRBV12-4 and TRBJ2-7, with 8 positions matching TRBD1. CDR3 length: 15 residues. The V gene end was trimmed by 6 bases and the J gene end by 4 bases; junction bases not matched to a gene: 11. The CDR3 DNA reads TGTGCCAGCAGAGGCTGGGACAGGACTAAATACGAGCAGTACTTC. Its translation: CASRGWDRTKYEQYF.

Only a few counts were recorded for this clonotype. Here the CDR3 reads CASRFKGGALETQYF. The CDR3 nucleotides are TGTGCCAGCAGGTTTAAGGGGGGGGCTTTAGAGACCCAGTACTTC. The chain employs TRBV6-1 and TRBJ2-5; D is perhaps TRBD2 (7 bases). Germline V lookup: CDR1 MNHNS, CDR2 SASEGT. CDR3 length: 15 amino acids. Trimming removed 6 bases from V and 4 bases from J, with 18 bases in between.

This clonotype was seen at least ten times. V usage is TRBV29-1 and J usage is TRBJ2-7, with 8 bases that match TRBD1. CDR3 length: 12 amino acids. Germline CDR1 is SQVTM and CDR2 is ANQGSEA. V lost 3 bases to trimming and J lost 3 bases; unmatched junction nucleotides: 1. Here the CDR3 reads CSVDGQGYEQYF. CDR3 coding DNA: TGCAGCGTTGATGGACAGGGCTACGAGCAGTACTTC.

This clonotype was counted at least ten times. The chain couples TRBV29-1 to TRBJ1-2, with a tentative D call TRBD1 (5 bases). Germline V gene data show CDR1 as SQVTM and CDR2 as ANQGSEA. Trimming took 5 bases from V and 5 from J, leaving 18 bases between them. The CDR3 contains 14 residues. In DNA, the CDR3 is TGCAGCGTTCGGGTTATCGGGGACGATTATGGCTACACCTTC. Translating gives CSVRVIGDDYGYTF.

J is TRBJ2-3 and V is TRBV10-1, with D possibly TRBD1 on 6 matching bases. The CDR3 contains 15 residues. The germline V and J ends were trimmed by 2 bases and 2 bases, with 11 bases remaining between them. Germline CDR1 reads WNHNN; CDR2 reads SYGVQD (reference sequence). The CDR3 region is CASSERTATTDTQYF. The CDR3 DNA is TGCGCCAGCAGTGAGAGGACAGCCACCACAGATACGCAGTATTTT.

About this clonotype: This could be a read error, since a much larger clone is one nucleotide away. This chain connects TRBV20-1 to TRBJ1-6; 9 bases line up with TRBD1. The CDR3 is 16 residues long. Germline V CDR1 and CDR2: DFQATT, SNEGSKA (reference sequence). CDR3 sequence: CCARDTDRGMGSPLHF. In DNA, the CDR3 is TGCTGTGCTAGAGATACGGACAGGGGAATGGGCTCACCCCTCCACTTT.

The table lists this clonotype with a few counts. J is TRBJ2-2 and V is TRBV27, with 9 bases aligning to TRBD2. The J segment lost 10 bases and the V segment lost 3 bases, leaving 6 bases of the junction unmatched. The V gene's germline CDR1 is MNHEY and CDR2 SMNVEV (reference sequence). The CDR3 has 14 amino acids. Here the CDR3 DNA reads TGTGCCAGCAGTTTTCTGGCGGGGGGGGCGGAGCTGTTTTTT. This sequence encodes CASSFLAGGAELFF.

This clonotype was picked up a small number of times. The chain has TRBV14 and TRBJ2-1; no clear D gene. Germline loops: CDR1 SGHDN, CDR2 FVKESK. The CDR3 totals 14 residues. V lost 0 bases, J lost 2 bases, and 5 bases lay in between. Here the CDR3 reads CASSQDLAYNEQFF. CDR3 nucleotide sequence: TGTGCCAGCAGCCAAGATTTGGCCTACAATGAGCAGTTCTTC.

This clonotype came up a few times. J is TRBJ2-1 and V is TRBV20-1; 9 bases line up with TRBD1. Trimming removed 6 bases from V and 5 bases from J; junction bases left unmatched: 17. Germline V gene data show CDR1 as DFQATT and CDR2 as SNEGSKA (reference sequence). The CDR3 is 17 residues long. The CDR3 DNA is TGCAGTGCCAAGAATTCCCCGGGACAGGGATCCAACAATGAGCAGTTCTTC. It specifies CSAKNSPGQGSNNEQFF.

Only a few counts were recorded for this clonotype. This sequence joins TRBV12-3 or TRBV12-4 and TRBJ2-2; D could derive from TRBD1 or TRBD2 (6 bases each). The CDR3 length is 18 residues. V lost 3 bases and J 0 bases, leaving 17 bases between the germline ends. The CDR3 region has the DNA TGTGCCAGCAGTTTTAGTCGAGTGGGGGGCGCGAACACCGGGGAGCTGTTTTTT. Amino acid sequence: CASSFSRVGGANTGELFF.